A single sample gave rise to the 25 T cell receptor beta chains below, sequenced in a study of T cells after yellow fever vaccination. One entry per CDR3 protein results from TCRdb running MiXCR on the 5' RACE reads. The top ten clones hold roughly 13% of a sample with hundreds of thousands of distinct CDR3 sequences, roughly a fifth of them seen once. Source: PBMCs, taken 15 days after the yellow fever booster vaccination. These receptors were collected from a man aged 25 to 40 who received the YFV17D yellow fever vaccine.

The rearrangement joins TRBV3-1 to TRBJ2-2; D gene ambiguous. The CDR3 runs to 16 residues. Trimming left V 1 base short and J 5 bases short, with 14 bases between. CDR1 and CDR2 from the germline V gene are LGHDT and YNNKEL (reference sequence). The CDR3 bases are TGTGCCAGCAGCCAAGTCATAAAGTCTATTACCGGGGAGCTGTTTTTT. Protein product: CASSQVIKSITGELFF.

This clonotype was observed a handful of times. The chain joins TRBV7-2 to TRBJ1-5; tentatively, D is TRBD1 (5 bases). Trimming shortened V by 1 base and J by 6 bases, and 10 bases separated the two germline ends. The CDR3 extends over 14 amino acids. Looked up from germline, CDR1 is SGHTA and CDR2 is FQGNSA. The chain's CDR3 is CASSLVQGPQPQHF. CDR3 nucleotide sequence: TGTGCCAGCAGCTTAGTTCAGGGACCTCAGCCCCAGCATTTT.

V gene TRBV5-1 combines with J gene TRBJ1-1; no reliable D call. Germline lookup yields CDR1 SGHRS and CDR2 YFSETQ. The CDR3 is made up of 15 amino acids. V was cut by 2 bases and J by 2 bases, with 13 bases left in between. The CDR3 is CASSFRPIGNTEAFF. The DNA for the CDR3 is TGCGCCAGCAGCTTTAGACCCATCGGTAACACTGAAGCTTTCTTT.

This clonotype was counted between two and nine times. V usage is TRBV12-3 or TRBV12-4 and J usage is TRBJ2-5; 9 bases match TRBD2. V lost 7 bases and J lost 5; bases outside the gene matches: 14. The CDR3 is 16 residues long. CDR3 region: CASTYSGRSGWETQYF. The CDR3 DNA follows: TGTGCCAGCACTTATAGCGGGAGATCCGGGTGGGAGACCCAGTACTTC.

This clonotype turned up a few times. J is TRBJ2-2 and V is TRBV20-1; the match to TRBD2 covers 7 bases. The germline V gene encodes CDR1 DFQATT and CDR2 SNEGSKA (reference sequence). The CDR3 contains 14 residues. Losses at the gene ends were 3 bases for V and 7 bases for J; bases not matched to a gene: 8. CDR3 in DNA: TGCAGTGCTAGTACCAGCGGGACTGTCGGGGAGCTGTTTTTT. This codes for CSASTSGTVGELFF.

This clonotype was counted between two and nine times. V and J are TRBV7-2 and TRBJ2-5, with D perhaps TRBD2 (7 bases). Trimming stripped 5 bases from V and 5 bases from J, with 18 bases between. This CDR3 comprises 15 residues. The V gene's germline CDR1 is SGHTA and CDR2 FQGNSA. The DNA for the CDR3 is TGTGCCAGCAGCCCGAGGGAGGGGGGAACTGAGACCCAGTACTTC. It translates to CASSPREGGTETQYF.

The genes are TRBV6-5 and TRBJ1-1; TRBD1 matches at 10 bases. CDR1 MNHEY and CDR2 SVGAGI come from the germline V gene. Trimming took 2 bases from V and 8 from J; bases not matched to a gene: 5. There are 14 residues in the CDR3. The CDR3 sequence: CASSYSGTGEEAFF. As DNA, the CDR3 is TGTGCCAGCAGTTACAGCGGGACAGGGGAGGAAGCTTTCTTT.

This chain links TRBV7-9 with TRBJ2-1, with TRBD2 as a possible D gene (6 bases). Germline CDR1 SEHNR, CDR2 FQNEAQ (reference sequence). The CDR3 extends over 15 amino acids. CDR3 in amino acids: CASGLTGLAYNEQFF. CDR3 sequence (DNA): TGTGCAAGCGGGCTGACGGGGTTAGCCTACAATGAGCAGTTCTTC.

The chain joins TRBV7-3 to TRBJ2-1, with 10 bases fitting TRBD2. Unmatched junction bases numbered 9, after V lost 2 bases and J lost 5 bases. Germline-derived CDR1 and CDR2 are SGHTA and FQGTGA. The CDR3 loop spans 17 amino acids. CDR3 residues: CASSLFPGLAADNEQFF. The CDR3 DNA reads as TGTGCCAGCAGCTTATTCCCTGGACTAGCGGCTGACAATGAGCAGTTCTTC.

This clonotype was recorded a few times. The CDR3 protein is CASSPNAGQFPPNEQFF. The CDR3 DNA sequence: TGCGCCAGCAGCCCGAATGCAGGGCAATTTCCCCCCAATGAGCAGTTCTTC. This chain connects TRBV5-1 to TRBJ2-1; the D gene is possibly TRBD1 (5 bases). CDR3 length: 17 amino acids. Trimming removed 4 bases from V and 6 bases from J, with 23 bases in between. Germline V CDR1 and CDR2: SGHRS, YFSETQ. Full variable domain (outside the CDR3, taken from reference TRBV5-1 and TRBJ2-1): KAGVTQTPRYLIKTRGQQVTLSCSPISGHRSVSWYQQTPGQGLQFLFEYFSETQRNKGNFPGRFSGRQFSNSRSEMNVSTLELGDSALYLCASSPNAGQFPPNEQFFGPGTRLTVL.

This clonotype was detected only a few times. The V and J genes are TRBV3-1 and TRBJ2-2, with 10 bases aligning to TRBD2. The germline V gene has CDR1 LGHDT and CDR2 YNNKEL (reference sequence). J gave up 5 bases and V 3 bases, and 9 bases lay outside the gene matches. The CDR3 runs 17 residues. In DNA, the CDR3 is TGTGCCAGCAGCCACGATCTAGCGGGAGTAGTTACCGGGGAGCTGTTTTTT. This encodes CASSHDLAGVVTGELFF.

This chain uses TRBV7-2 with TRBJ1-2; 8 positions agree with TRBD1. Germline CDR1 and CDR2: SGHTA and FQGNSA. The trim removed 1 base at V and 8 bases at J, leaving 12 bases unmatched. This CDR3 comprises 16 residues. The chain's CDR3 is CASSLDPGQGKKGYTF. The CDR3 coding sequence is TGTGCCAGCAGCTTAGACCCCGGACAGGGAAAGAAGGGCTACACCTTC.

This clonotype has only a few counts. CDR3 DNA: TGTGCCAGCAGCCGCCGCCGCCTCAGGGACCACAATGAGCAGTTCTTC. Amino acid sequence: CASSRRRLRDHNEQFF. The V and J genes are TRBV7-2 and TRBJ2-1; D is tentatively TRBD1 or TRBD2 (5 bases each). V was trimmed by 5 bases and J by 5 bases, leaving 19 bases between them. The CDR3 is 16 amino acids. Looked up from germline, CDR1 is SGHTA and CDR2 is FQGNSA.

The rearrangement uses TRBV5-1 and TRBJ2-5; TRBD1 matches 11 bases. The CDR3 runs to 14 residues. Per the germline V gene, CDR1 is SGHRS and CDR2 is YFSETQ. After removal of 4 bases from V and 4 bases from J, the junction contained 3 bases not matched to a gene. The CDR3 reads CASSRGTGGETQYF. DNA for the CDR3: TGCGCCAGCAGCAGAGGGACAGGGGGAGAGACCCAGTACTTC.

V is TRBV5-6 and J is TRBJ1-2; D gene ambiguous. The CDR3 runs 14 residues. CDR1 and CDR2 from the germline V gene are SGHDT and YYEEEE. The V gene lost 1 base and the J gene lost 5 bases, with 12 bases spanning the gap. CDR3 region: CASSLLRSMYGYTF. For the CDR3, the DNA is TGTGCCAGCAGCTTGTTGAGGTCCATGTATGGCTACACCTTC.

V gene TRBV19 combines with J gene TRBJ2-7; the D is unclear. The CDR3 has 14 residues. V was trimmed by 5 bases and J by 0 bases, leaving 11 bases between them. In germline, CDR1 is LNHDA, CDR2 SQIVND (reference sequence). The CDR3, as DNA: TGTGCCAGTAGTTCCCCCCGCCTCTCCTACGAGCAGTACTTC. Its translation: CASSSPRLSYEQYF.

The table lists this clonotype with a few counts. The chain carries TRBV18 and TRBJ1-1; 10 bases are a match to TRBD1. J gave up 9 bases and V 3 bases, and 4 bases lay outside the gene matches. Germline lookup yields CDR1 KGHSH and CDR2 LQKENI. This CDR3 is built from 13 residues. The CDR3 here is CASSPGTGEKAFF. DNA for the CDR3: TGTGCCAGCTCACCCGGGACAGGGGAGAAAGCTTTCTTT.

V gene TRBV7-2 combines with J gene TRBJ2-1, with D possibly matching TRBD2 (6 bases). This CDR3 region has 15 residues. Trimming pared 5 bases from V and 7 bases from J, leaving 18 bases between. Per the germline V gene, CDR1 is SGHTA and CDR2 is FQGNSA. In DNA form, the CDR3 reads TGTGCCAGCAGCCCCCGGAATAGCGGAATTAATGAGCAGTTCTTC. Translated: CASSPRNSGINEQFF.

The chain recombines TRBV18 with TRBJ2-1; D is ambiguous. This CDR3 contains 13 residues. Between the trimmed V and J ends, which lost 6 bases and 10 bases, there was a span of 16 bases. Germline values: CDR1 KGHSH, CDR2 LQKENI. The CDR3 spells CASSPEQWREQFF. The CDR3 coding sequence is TGTGCCAGCTCTCCGGAACAGTGGAGAGAGCAGTTCTTC.

This clonotype was counted a few times. The V gene is TRBV7-9, the J gene TRBJ2-2; TRBD2 matches 7 bases. V lost 2 bases to trimming and J lost 7 bases; unmatched junction nucleotides: 7. The CDR3 is made up of 15 amino acids. Germline CDR1 reads SEHNR; CDR2 reads FQNEAQ (reference sequence). CDR3 protein: CASSLIGGSDGELFF. The CDR3 DNA reads as TGTGCCAGCAGCTTAATCGGCGGGAGCGACGGGGAGCTGTTTTTT.

The chain couples TRBV10-2 to TRBJ2-1, with 10 bases lining up with TRBD2. The CDR3 consists of 15 residues. Trimming cost V 7 bases and J 5 bases; bases outside gene matches: 8. Germline V gives CDR1 WSHSY, CDR2 SAAADI. In DNA form, the CDR3 reads TGCGCCAGCACTCCTAGCGGGAGTAAACACAATGAGCAGTTCTTC. Residues: CASTPSGSKHNEQFF.

V gene TRBV5-1 combines with J gene TRBJ2-3, with a possible D match to TRBD2 (6 bases). Between the trimmed V and J ends, which lost 5 bases and 2 bases, there was a span of 18 bases. In germline, CDR1 is SGHRS, CDR2 YFSETQ. There are 16 residues in the CDR3. This CDR3 is CASRYPSGATTDTQYF. The CDR3 DNA reads TGCGCCAGCAGATACCCATCGGGAGCTACCACAGATACGCAGTATTTT. Using reference TRBV5-1 and TRBJ2-3 for the parts outside the CDR3, the full variable domain is KAGVTQTPRYLIKTRGQQVTLSCSPISGHRSVSWYQQTPGQGLQFLFEYFSETQRNKGNFPGRFSGRQFSNSRSEMNVSTLELGDSALYLCASRYPSGATTDTQYFGPGTRLTVL.

This chain connects TRBV5-4 to TRBJ2-1, with 11 bases matching TRBD2. Germline V gives CDR1 SGHNT, CDR2 YYREEE (reference sequence). The trim removed 4 bases at V and 1 base at J, leaving 4 bases unmatched. The CDR3 has 16 residues. The CDR3 sequence: CASSKGTSGSYNEQFF. The CDR3 DNA reads TGTGCCAGCAGCAAAGGGACTAGCGGATCCTACAATGAGCAGTTCTTC.

This chain joins TRBV15 and TRBJ2-7, with D perhaps given as TRBD1 or TRBD2 (6 bases each). Per the germline V gene, CDR1 is LNHNV and CDR2 is YYDKDF (reference sequence). V lost 2 bases and J 7 bases, leaving 15 bases between the germline ends. The CDR3 extends over 14 amino acids. CDR3 nucleotide sequence: TGTGCCACCAGCAGATCCCTGGGGGGCTTGGAGCAGTACTTC. Its protein is CATSRSLGGLEQYF.

This clonotype was seen a handful of times. The J gene is TRBJ1-5, the V gene TRBV20-1; 7 bases fit TRBD1. Per the germline V gene, CDR1 is DFQATT and CDR2 is SNEGSKA (reference sequence). V lost 3 bases to trimming and J lost 7 bases; unmatched junction nucleotides: 12. The CDR3 sequence is 15 residues long. CDR3 nucleotide sequence: TGCAGTGCTAGCGGCCTAACAGGGGTATACCAGCCCCAGCATTTT. Its protein product is CSASGLTGVYQPQHF.